This T cell receptor beta chain was recorded in a study of blood T cell repertoires in COVID-19. Across the whole study: COVID-19 samples collected from the United States, Italy and Spain covered acute and convalescent phases. Sources were T cells, B-cell-depleted T cells, or PBMCs; the material itself was cDNA or gDNA.

Assay used: immunoSEQ multiplex PCR; TCRdb lists only in-frame clones, some missing. The data hold about 130,000 clones, with about 70% observed a single time. The Seattle patients joined while their infection was active and were tracked longitudinally afterward. The origin of this receptor is an elderly man with COVID-19, enrolled during active disease. Material: peripheral blood.

CDR3 in DNA: TGTGCCAGTCGAGTGGGACTAGCGGGGGCTGAGCAGTTCTTC. It encodes CASRVGLAGAEQFF. The V and J genes are TRBV19 and TRBJ2-1; 14 nucleotides line up with TRBD2. V lost 8 bases to trimming and J lost 9 bases; unmatched junction nucleotides: 6. The germline V gene encodes CDR1 LNHDA and CDR2 SQIVND (reference sequence). The CDR3 is 14 amino acids.